What follows are 27 T cell receptor beta chains derived from one specimen sequenced in a study of CD8 T cells in ankylosing spondylitis. Study-wide results and caveats: A motif in TCR beta, a set of eight highly homologous variants, appeared characteristic of ankylosing spondylitis blood.

The antigens of these receptors remain unknown. TCRdb re-called the 5' RACE reads with MiXCR, one entry per CDR3 protein. The sample consists of around 130,000 distinct CDR3 sequences, roughly a sixth of them appearing once. The sequenced material came from blood, either unsorted or a sorted T cell fraction (not recorded which). Receptor source: a male donor with ankylosing spondylitis.

This clonotype was seen only a few times. V is TRBV11-2 and J is TRBJ2-1, with TRBD2 matching 13 bases. This CDR3 comprises 15 residues. Germline V lookup: CDR1 SGHAT, CDR2 FQNNGV. The J segment lost 5 bases and the V segment lost 5 bases, leaving 3 bases of the junction unmatched. The chain's CDR3 is CASSHGTSGNNEQFF. CDR3 nucleotides: TGTGCCAGCAGCCACGGGACTAGCGGGAACAATGAGCAGTTCTTC. The full variable domain, with the rest looked up from reference TRBV11-2 and TRBJ2-1, is EAGVAQSPRYKIIEKRQSVAFWCNPISGHATLYWYQQILGQGPKLLIQFQNNGVVDDSQLPKDRFSAERLKGVDSTLKIQPAKLEDSAVYLCASSHGTSGNNEQFFGPGTRLTVL.

The chain has TRBV27 and TRBJ2-1, with TRBD2 matching over 8 bases. The V gene's germline CDR1 is MNHEY and CDR2 SMNVEV (reference sequence). Trimming at V came to 7 bases and at J to 7 bases, leaving 9 bases not matched to a gene. The CDR3 length is 14 residues. The DNA for the CDR3 is TGTGCCAGCACGCCCCGATCTAGCGGGAATGAGCAGTTCTTC. Translation: CASTPRSSGNEQFF.

This chain connects TRBV7-9 to TRBJ2-2, with TRBD2 identical over 9 bases. From germline, CDR1 is SEHNR and CDR2 FQNEAQ (reference sequence). The CDR3 totals 17 residues. The V segment lost 2 bases and the J segment 5 bases; nucleotides outside the gene matches: 9. The CDR3 region has the DNA TGTGCCAGCAGCTTAACAGGATTTAGCGGGAGTACCGGGGAGCTGTTTTTT. Protein: CASSLTGFSGSTGELFF. Full variable domain (remainder filled in from reference TRBV7-9 and TRBJ2-2): DTGVSQNPRHKITKRGQNVTFRCDPISEHNRLYWYRQTLGQGPEFLTYFQNEAQLEKSRLLSDRFSAERPKGSFSTLEIQRTEQGDSAMYLCASSLTGFSGSTGELFFGEGSRLTVL.

There are a few counts of this clonotype. The chain has TRBV23-1 and TRBJ2-7; the D is unclear. TRBV23-1 is known as an ORF, though its function is uncertain. The V end was cut by 4 bases, the J end by 6 bases, with 22 bases between. The CDR3 extends over 16 amino acids. DNA for the CDR3: TGCGCCAGCAGTCCGGGCAGGATTCCCCCTTTCGCCGAGCAGTACTTC. Translation: CASSPGRIPPFAEQYF.

The chain uses TRBV20-1 and TRBJ2-3; D not resolved. The CDR3 consists of 14 residues. The V and J ends lost 0 bases and 2 bases respectively, with 9 bases between them. The germline CDR1 and CDR2 sequences are DFQATT and SNEGSKA (reference sequence). CDR3 in DNA: TGCAGTGCTAGAGATACGGGTTTCACAGATACGCAGTATTTT. Its protein product is CSARDTGFTDTQYF.

This clonotype appeared a few times. This chain connects TRBV28 to TRBJ2-7; 13 nucleotides align to TRBD2. The CDR3 contains 16 residues. Trimming at V came to 3 bases and at J to 2 bases, leaving 4 bases not matched to a gene. Germline V CDR1 and CDR2: MDHEN, SYDVKM. The CDR3 DNA reads as TGTGCCAGCAGTTTTGAGGGACTAGCGGGACCCTACGAGCAGTACTTC. It yields the protein CASSFEGLAGPYEQYF. Variable domain in full (rest from reference TRBV28 and TRBJ2-7): DVKVTQSSRYLVKRTGEKVFLECVQDMDHENMFWYRQDPGLGLRLIYFSYDVKMKEKGDIPEGYSVSREKKERFSLILESASTNQTSMYLCASSFEGLAGPYEQYFGPGTRLTVT.

The chain uses TRBV25-1 and TRBJ1-4, with 7 nucleotides matching TRBD1. The junction had 5 bases not matched to a gene; V was cut back by 3 bases and J by 7 bases. The CDR3 loop spans 14 amino acids. Germline V gene sequence: CDR1 MGHDK, CDR2 SYGVNS. Here the CDR3 DNA reads TGTGCCAGCAGTGACCTCGGACAGGTTGAAAAACTGTTTTTT. Its translation is CASSDLGQVEKLFF.

This chain links TRBV9 with TRBJ2-3; TRBD2 matches 10 bases. V shed 2 bases, J shed 0 bases, and the junction held 3 bases outside the gene matches. The CDR3 is 16 amino acids. Per the germline V gene, CDR1 is SGDLS and CDR2 is YYNGEE. CDR3 coding DNA: TGTGCCAGCAGCGTTTGGACTAGCGGTAGCACAGATACGCAGTATTTT. As protein: CASSVWTSGSTDTQYF.

This clonotype was counted a few times. The chain recombines TRBV27 with TRBJ2-2; D gene uncertain. This CDR3 is 13 amino acids long. CDR1 and CDR2 from the germline V gene are MNHEY and SMNVEV (reference sequence). The V gene lost 5 bases and the J gene lost 7 bases, with 11 bases spanning the gap. CDR3 loop: CASSTRLGGELFF. The CDR3 region has the DNA TGTGCCAGCAGTACCCGGCTGGGCGGGGAGCTGTTTTTT.

V gene TRBV20-1 combines with J gene TRBJ2-1, with a tentative D call TRBD1 (6 bases). V lost 5 bases and J lost 6, with 8 bases in between. The V gene's germline CDR1 is DFQATT and CDR2 SNEGSKA (reference sequence). The CDR3 has 11 amino acids. The CDR3 DNA follows: TGCAGTGCTGCCAGGGGCAATGAGCAGTTCTTC. It specifies CSAARGNEQFF.

This clonotype was observed many times. One junction end does not reproduce the germline sequence, and a read error may be involved. The CDR3 is CASSLGVSSYNEQFF. CDR3 nucleotide sequence: TGCGCCAGCAGCTTGGGGGTTAGCTCCTACAATGAGCAGTTCTTC. This rearrangement joins TRBV7-3 to TRBJ2-1; D tentatively fits TRBD1 or TRBD2 (5 bases each). Germline-derived CDR1 and CDR2 are SGHTA and FQGTGA. There are 15 residues in the CDR3.

CDR3 nucleotides: TGCGCCAGCAGCCAAGACGAGTCTAGCGGAACCGGGGAGCTGTTTTTT. It specifies CASSQDESSGTGELFF. This chain connects TRBV4-3 to TRBJ2-2, with 7 bases matching TRBD2. This CDR3 is 16 amino acids long. Germline CDR1 LGHNA, CDR2 YSLEER. The V segment lost 0 bases and the J segment 5 bases; nucleotides outside the gene matches: 6.

The rearrangement uses TRBV5-1 and TRBJ2-1; TRBD1 matches 8 bases. V was pared by 4 bases and J by 7 bases, with 7 bases of the junction left unmatched. Looked up from germline, CDR1 is SGHRS and CDR2 is YFSETQ. The CDR3 covers 14 residues. This CDR3 reads CASSPWDRSNEQFF. The DNA of the CDR3 is TGCGCCAGCAGCCCCTGGGACAGGTCGAATGAGCAGTTCTTC. Supplemented by reference TRBV5-1 and TRBJ2-1, the full variable domain reads KAGVTQTPRYLIKTRGQQVTLSCSPISGHRSVSWYQQTPGQGLQFLFEYFSETQRNKGNFPGRFSGRQFSNSRSEMNVSTLELGDSALYLCASSPWDRSNEQFFGPGTRLTVL.

This chain joins TRBV6-1 and TRBJ1-2, with D perhaps TRBD1 (5 bases). CDR3 size: 12 residues. Germline values: CDR1 MNHNS, CDR2 SASEGT. Trimming cost V 6 bases and J 10 bases, with 15 bases left between them. The CDR3 region is CASSPGGSDYTF. CDR3 bases: TGTGCCAGCAGCCCGGGGGGTAGTGACTACACCTTC.

The chain employs TRBV10-3 and TRBJ2-7; 12 bases are shared with TRBD2. Germline V gene sequence: CDR1 ENHRY, CDR2 SYGVKD. The CDR3 runs 18 residues. V shed 10 bases, J shed 3 bases, and the junction held 19 bases outside the gene matches. CDR3 coding DNA: TGTGCCACCAGAGGGGGGGAGACTAGCGGGAGAAATTTCTACGAGCAGTACTTC. Protein: CATRGGETSGRNFYEQYF.

The V and J genes are TRBV7-9 and TRBJ1-1; D may be TRBD1 (5 bases). CDR1 is SEHNR, CDR2 FQNEAQ, per germline (reference sequence). The CDR3 has 10 amino acids. Trimming pared 11 bases from V and 6 bases from J, leaving 10 bases between. The chain's CDR3 is CALGGAEAFF. The CDR3 DNA sequence: TGTGCCCTTGGGGGAGCTGAAGCTTTCTTT.

This chain connects TRBV11-2 to TRBJ2-7; no clear D gene. The CDR3 has 14 residues. V lost 1 base, J lost 2 bases, and 9 bases lay in between. Per the germline V gene, CDR1 is SGHAT and CDR2 is FQNNGV. CDR3 sequence: CASSLAYGAYEQYF. The CDR3 DNA follows: TGTGCCAGCAGCTTAGCGTACGGAGCCTACGAGCAGTACTTC.

This clonotype appeared a few times. The V and J genes are TRBV19 and TRBJ2-1; a weak D match, TRBD2 (6 bases). The germline V gene has CDR1 LNHDA and CDR2 SQIVND (reference sequence). The germline V and J ends were trimmed by 3 bases and 3 bases, with 12 bases remaining between them. The CDR3 is 15 residues long. CDR3 region: CASSMGGDNYNEQFF. The CDR3 coding sequence is TGTGCCAGTAGTATGGGCGGGGATAACTACAATGAGCAGTTCTTC.

V gene TRBV4-3 combines with J gene TRBJ2-7, with D possibly TRBD2 on 5 matching bases. The CDR3 totals 14 residues. Germline CDR1 LGHNA, CDR2 YSLEER. The V gene lost 0 bases and the J gene lost 2 bases, with 8 bases spanning the gap. This CDR3 reads CASSQDFGAYEQYF. The CDR3, as DNA: TGCGCCAGCAGCCAAGATTTCGGGGCCTACGAGCAGTACTTC.

The table lists this clonotype with a few counts. The J gene is TRBJ2-1, the V gene TRBV9; D is perhaps TRBD2 (5 bases). CDR3 size: 16 residues. CDR1 and CDR2 (germline): SGDLS, YYNGEE. V shed 0 bases and J shed 5 bases, with 15 bases lying between them. The CDR3 coding sequence is TGTGCCAGCAGCGTAGGGAGGAGAATATATGACAATGAGCAGTTCTTC. Encoded protein: CASSVGRRIYDNEQFF.

This clonotype was seen more than once but under ten times. The V gene is TRBV5-6, the J gene TRBJ2-7, with 7 bases identical to TRBD1. The CDR3 has 14 amino acids. V lost 1 base, J lost 5 bases, and 6 bases stayed unmatched. The germline CDR1 and CDR2 sequences are SGHDT and YYEEEE. The CDR3 DNA is TGTGCCAGCAGCTTGCCGGGACAGACCCACGAGCAGTACTTC. This gives the protein CASSLPGQTHEQYF. The full variable domain, rest sourced from reference TRBV5-6 and TRBJ2-7, is DAGVTQSPTHLIKTRGQQVTLRCSPKSGHDTVSWYQQALGQGPQFIFQYYEEEERQRGNFPDRFSGHQFPNYSSELNVNALLLGDSALYLCASSLPGQTHEQYFGPGTRLTVT.

The chain is built from TRBV13 and TRBJ1-2; D is undetermined. The CDR3 spans 16 residues. CDR1 is PRHDT, CDR2 FYEKMQ, per germline (reference sequence). V gave up 4 bases and J gave up 1 base, with 16 bases separating them. The CDR3 DNA is TGTGCCAGCAGCTCGGGGAGTACGACCAGTAACTATGGCTACACCTTC. It codes for CASSSGSTTSNYGYTF. Complete variable domain (other parts from reference TRBV13 and TRBJ1-2): AAGVIQSPRHLIKEKRETATLKCYPIPRHDTVYWYQQGPGQDPQFLISFYEKMQSDKGSIPDRFSAQQFSDYHSELNMSSLELGDSALYFCASSSGSTTSNYGYTFGSGTRLTVV.

This clonotype was observed many times. The chain couples TRBV29-1 to TRBJ2-1, with 11 positions matching TRBD1. V shed 4 bases and J 6 bases; nucleotides not matched to a gene: 11. Looked up from germline, CDR1 is SQVTM and CDR2 is ANQGSEA. This CDR3 spans 16 amino acids. The DNA of the CDR3 is TGCAGCGTTGCCCGAACCGGGACAGGGGGATCCAATGAGCAGTTCTTC. Translated: CSVARTGTGGSNEQFF.

The chain uses TRBV7-6 and TRBJ2-1, with 11 bases matching TRBD2. This CDR3 has 14 residues. The V gene end was trimmed by 7 bases and the J gene end by 7 bases; junction bases not matched to a gene: 6. Germline V gives CDR1 SGHVS, CDR2 FNYEAQ. DNA of the CDR3: TGTGCCAGCATTAGCGGGAGGGCCAGTAATGAGCAGTTCTTC. Amino acid sequence: CASISGRASNEQFF.

The chain couples TRBV12-3 or TRBV12-4 to TRBJ2-2, with 9 bases identical to TRBD2. CDR3 length: 15 amino acids. The J segment lost 7 bases and the V segment lost 5 bases, leaving 8 bases of the junction unmatched. The CDR3: CASSPSSGNHGELFF. The CDR3 DNA reads TGTGCCAGCAGTCCATCTAGCGGGAATCACGGGGAGCTGTTTTTT.

A few counts support this clonotype. The chain has TRBV28 and TRBJ2-7; D is ambiguous. Germline V CDR1 and CDR2: MDHEN, SYDVKM. V lost 9 bases, J lost 4 bases, and 13 bases lay in between. This CDR3 is 12 amino acids long. The CDR3 DNA sequence: TGTGCCAGTTATCGGAGCCCGTACGAGCAGTACTTC. This codes for CASYRSPYEQYF.

The chain is built from TRBV4-1 and TRBJ2-7; D not resolved. Germline V gene lookup returns CDR1 MGHRA and CDR2 YSYEKL. The V gene lost 1 base and the J gene lost 0 bases, with 10 bases spanning the gap. The CDR3 spans 15 residues. CDR3 coding DNA: TGCGCCAGCAGCCAAGCAAGCGAGAGCTCCTACGAGCAGTACTTC. It specifies CASSQASESSYEQYF.